This passage covers 4 T cell receptor beta chains from one sample sequenced in a study of T cell changes during pregnancy in multiple sclerosis. Method: immunoSEQ multiplex PCR; TCRdb's copy keeps in-frame clones and lacks some. This table has around 80,000 clones, about 91% appearing once. The specimen comprised peripheral blood, sampled before pregnancy. These receptors were taken from a female donor with multiple sclerosis, enrolled in a pregnancy study.

The V and J genes are TRBV6-5 and TRBJ2-1; D may be TRBD1 (6 bases). CDR3 length: 12 residues. Germline CDR1 MNHEY, CDR2 SVGAGI. V lost 6 bases and J lost 10, with 13 bases in between. The DNA for the CDR3 is TGTGCCAGCAGCACCGGGACACCGGAGCAGTTCTTC. Protein sequence: CASSTGTPEQFF.

The V gene is TRBV19, the J gene TRBJ2-2; D is perhaps TRBD2 (7 bases). CDR3 length: 15 residues. V was cut by 4 bases and J by 1 base, with 10 bases left in between. Germline CDR1 and CDR2: LNHDA and SQIVND (reference sequence). The DNA for the CDR3 is TGTGCCAGTAGTAAGGGGGGGAAGAACACCGGGGAGCTGTTTTTT. As protein: CASSKGGKNTGELFF.

The chain is built from TRBV6-5 and TRBJ2-7; tentative D call: TRBD1 (6 bases). Germline CDR1 is MNHEY and CDR2 is SVGAGI. The CDR3 covers 15 residues. The ends were cut back, 6 bases at V and 3 bases at J, with 18 bases in the middle. CDR3 bases: TGTGCCAGCAGCACCCCCGGGGACATCAACTACGAGCAGTACTTC. Its protein product is CASSTPGDINYEQYF.

The chain joins TRBV7-9 to TRBJ2-2, with no clear D. Germline V gene sequence: CDR1 SEHNR, CDR2 FQNEAQ (reference sequence). The CDR3 runs to 14 residues. V was clipped by 5 bases and J by 4 bases, with 11 bases between them. CDR3 sequence reads: CASSPSSGTGELFF. CDR3 nucleotides: TGTGCCAGCAGCCCGAGTTCTGGCACCGGGGAGCTGTTTTTT.